Following are 18 T cell receptor beta chains from one sample sequenced in a study of glioma-infiltrating T cells. Using RNA template, CDR3s of TCR alpha and beta were amplified with iRepertoire arm-PCR. TCRdb reanalysed the multiplex PCR reads using MiXCR and keeps one entry per CDR3 protein. This sample has approximately 45,000 distinct CDR3 sequences, with approximately 20% found just once. Sequencing used glioma tissue, nonneoplastic brain tissue, or PBMCs (not recorded which). These receptors all come from a human donor with low-grade glioma or glioblastoma, undergoing nonglioma brain surgery, or in good health (not recorded which).

This clonotype showed up many times. The V call is TRBV7-2, the J call TRBJ2-7; maybe TRBD2 (6 bases). The CDR3 extends over 15 amino acids. CDR1 SGHTA and CDR2 FQGNSA come from the germline V gene. V gave up 3 bases and J gave up 3 bases, with 15 bases separating them. The CDR3 DNA sequence: TGTGCCAGCAGCTTCCCTGCGTCGGGAGACTACGAGCAGTACTTC. This gives the protein CASSFPASGDYEQYF.

The J gene is TRBJ2-7, the V gene TRBV29-1; 7 bases are shared with TRBD1. Germline lookup yields CDR1 SQVTM and CDR2 ANQGSEA. CDR3 length equals 12 residues. V lost 2 bases and J lost 6; bases outside the gene matches: 4. The CDR3 DNA reads as TGCAGCGTTGAAAACAGGGGCAGCGAGCAGTACTTC. This gives the protein CSVENRGSEQYF.

Ten or more counts support this clonotype. The gene calls are TRBV25-1 and TRBJ2-7; D remains unclear. V gave up 1 base and J gave up 0 bases, with 10 bases separating them. Per germline, CDR1 MGHDK and CDR2 SYGVNS. The CDR3 totals 15 residues. The CDR3 DNA sequence: TGTGCCAGCAGTGAATCTATCTCCGCCTCCTACGAGCAGTACTTC. Encoded protein: CASSESISASYEQYF.

In this sample, this clonotype turned up many times. As DNA, the CDR3 is TGTGCCAGCAGCTTATCGGGCAGTCAAGAGACCCAGTACTTC. This gives the protein CASSLSGSQETQYF. The chain has TRBV7-2 and TRBJ2-5; D unclear. This CDR3 has 14 residues. Germline CDR1 is SGHTA and CDR2 is FQGNSA. V shed 2 bases and J shed 2 bases, with 9 bases lying between them.

As for this clonotype: Sequence at one end of the junction differs from germline and may be a read error. The rearrangement joins TRBV7-9 to TRBJ2-5; D perhaps matches TRBD1 (6 bases). This CDR3 region has 14 residues. The germline V gene encodes CDR1 SEHNR and CDR2 FQNEAQ (reference sequence). The CDR3 nucleotides are TGTGCCAGCAGACAAGGGGGTAAACAAGAGACCCAGTGCTTC. Translated: CASRQGGKQETQCF.

This clonotype has ten or more counts. V gene TRBV4-1 combines with J gene TRBJ2-5, with 7 bases lining up with TRBD2. Germline loops: CDR1 MGHRA, CDR2 YSYEKL. V dropped 4 bases and J dropped 3; count of bases not matched to a gene: 11. This CDR3 has 16 amino acids. In DNA form, the CDR3 reads TGCGCCAGCAGCCCCCAGCACGCGGCGGGGGAAGAGACCCAGTACTTC. Amino acids: CASSPQHAAGEETQYF.

The table lists this clonotype with many counts. The chain combines TRBV6-1 with TRBJ1-4, with TRBD1 matching over 7 bases. The CDR3 totals 13 residues. Per germline, CDR1 MNHNS and CDR2 SASEGT. V lost 6 bases and J lost 9; bases outside the gene matches: 7. CDR3 residues: CASRGTADKKLFF. CDR3 coding DNA: TGTGCCAGCAGAGGGACAGCGGATAAAAAACTGTTTTTT.

This clonotype was recorded many times. This chain uses TRBV7-9 with TRBJ1-5; no clear D. Germline assignment: CDR1 SEHNR and CDR2 FQNEAQ (reference sequence). V shed 5 bases and J shed 9 bases, with 14 bases lying between them. CDR3 size: 13 residues. Here the CDR3 reads CASSPNTLGPQHF. The CDR3 DNA is TGTGCCAGCAGCCCAAACACTCTCGGGCCCCAGCATTTT.

This clonotype is medium-sized. V and J are TRBV6-2 or TRBV6-3 and TRBJ1-5, with 8 bases fitting TRBD1. This CDR3 comprises 16 residues. Germline CDR1 is MNHEY and CDR2 is SVGEGT. The J segment lost 3 bases and the V segment lost 0 bases, leaving 4 bases of the junction unmatched. CDR3 region: CASSYSSRGHNQPQHF. In DNA, the CDR3 is TGTGCCAGCAGTTACTCGAGCAGGGGGCACAATCAGCCCCAGCATTTT.

Comment on this clonotype: A single base separates this from a much larger clone, so it may be a read error. The chain is built from TRBV11-2 and TRBJ2-1; 7 bases agree with TRBD1. Trimming cost V 7 bases and J 4 bases; bases outside gene matches: 13. Per germline, CDR1 SGHAT and CDR2 FQNNGV. This CDR3 is 16 amino acids long. The CDR3 region has the DNA TGTGCCAGCAACCCTTACCGGGACAGAGATTACAATGAGCAGTTCTTC. Residues: CASNPYRDRDYNEQFF.

With respect to this clonotype: A much larger clone sits a single nucleotide away, making a read error possible. CDR3 protein: CAISVGQATYEQYF. The DNA of the CDR3 is TGTGCCATCAGTGTCGGACAGGCGACCTACGAGCAGTACTTC. The V call is TRBV10-3, the J call TRBJ2-7; 7 positions match TRBD1. In germline, CDR1 is ENHRY, CDR2 SYGVKD. Unmatched junction bases numbered 5, after V lost 4 bases and J lost 2 bases. This CDR3 is built from 14 residues.

In this sample, this clonotype turned up many times. The chain couples TRBV7-2 to TRBJ2-3; D perhaps matches TRBD2 (6 bases). V lost 5 bases, J lost 6 bases, and 21 bases lay in between. The CDR3 spans 16 residues. Per the germline V gene, CDR1 is SGHTA and CDR2 is FQGNSA. DNA of the CDR3: TGTGCCAGCAGCCCCGTGGGGGGAGGATTGGGGGATACGCAGTATTTT. Translated, it gives CASSPVGGGLGDTQYF.

V is TRBV15 and J is TRBJ2-3; perhaps D is TRBD1 or TRBD2 (5 bases each). Germline CDR1 and CDR2: LNHNV and YYDKDF (reference sequence). V was trimmed by 0 bases and J by 7 bases, leaving 11 bases between them. The CDR3 sequence is 14 residues long. The CDR3 sequence: CATSRDRGANTQYF. The CDR3 region has the DNA TGTGCCACCAGCAGAGATAGAGGGGCAAATACGCAGTATTTT. Using reference TRBV15 and TRBJ2-3 for the parts outside the CDR3, the full variable domain is DAMVIQNPRYQVTQFGKPVTLSCSQTLNHNVMYWYQQKSSQAPKLLFHYYDKDFNNEADTPDNFQSRRPNTSFCFLDIRSPGLGDTAMYLCATSRDRGANTQYFGPGTRLTVL.

This clonotype was seen at least ten times. CDR3 in amino acids: CASSRRDNEQFF. Here the CDR3 DNA reads TGTGCCAGCAGTAGACGGGACAATGAGCAGTTCTTC. V and J are TRBV2 and TRBJ2-1, with unresolved D. Trimming pared 5 bases from V and 5 bases from J, leaving 7 bases between. The germline V gene has CDR1 SNHLY and CDR2 FYNNEI. This CDR3 is built from 12 residues.

This clonotype came up many times. The rearrangement links TRBV7-3 to TRBJ2-5; the D is unclear. V was cut by 6 bases and J by 4 bases, with 12 bases left in between. The CDR3 extends over 13 amino acids. Germline CDR1 and CDR2: SGHTA and FQGTGA. The CDR3 loop is CASSLGLGETQYF. CDR3 coding DNA: TGTGCCAGCAGTTTAGGGTTAGGAGAGACCCAGTACTTC.

This clonotype was detected once. The chain has TRBV7-9 and TRBJ2-3; a weak D match, TRBD1 (5 bases). Germline V gives CDR1 SEHNR, CDR2 FQNEAQ (reference sequence). The CDR3 runs 15 residues. V dropped 1 base and J dropped 5 bases, with 13 bases sitting between them. CDR3 region: CASSLVLQGLDTQYF. In DNA, the CDR3 is TGTGCCAGCAGCTTAGTACTGCAGGGCCTAGATACGCAGTATTTT.

This clonotype was seen many times. The chain is built from TRBV25-1 and TRBJ2-1; possibly TRBD1 for D (6 bases). Germline CDR1 MGHDK, CDR2 SYGVNS. This CDR3 has 14 residues. Trimming took off 8 bases at V and 3 bases at J, with 14 bases between the two ends. The CDR3 protein is CASAGAGFYNEQFF. CDR3 DNA: TGTGCCAGCGCAGGGGCCGGATTCTACAATGAGCAGTTCTTC. Based on the CDR3 plus reference TRBV25-1 and TRBJ2-1, the full variable domain is EADIYQTPRYLVIGTGKKITLECSQTMGHDKMYWYQQDPGMELHLIHYSYGVNSTEKGDLSSESTVSRIRTEHFPLTLESARPSHTSQYLCASAGAGFYNEQFFGPGTRLTVL.

This clonotype was counted at least ten times. The CDR3 protein is CASSLGLDTEAFF. Written as DNA, the CDR3 is TGTGCCAGCAGCCTAGGATTGGACACTGAAGCTTTCTTT. The chain has TRBV2 and TRBJ1-1, with D unclear. The CDR3 has 13 amino acids. CDR1 is SNHLY, CDR2 FYNNEI, per germline. Trimming pared 6 bases from V and 3 bases from J, leaving 11 bases between. Variable domain in full (rest from reference TRBV2 and TRBJ1-1): EPEVTQTPSHQVTQMGQEVILRCVPISNHLYFYWYRQILGQKVEFLVSFYNNEISEKSEIFDDQFSVERPDGSNFTLKIRSTKLEDSAMYFCASSLGLDTEAFFGQGTRLTVV.